These 14 T cell receptor beta chains came from one sample sequenced in a study of shared clonotypes between healthy human individuals. Naive-designated CD8 cells lacked CD45RO, were positively enriched for CCR7, and omitted terminally differentiated effector memory CD45RA+ cells. The data were produced by immunoSEQ multiplex PCR, yet TCRdb's version contains in-frame clones alone and is incomplete. The sample lists around 2,000,000 clones; roughly 91% were seen once. Sequencing input: naive CD8+ T cells from PBMCs. The source of these receptors is a man aged 18 to 29 in good health. Some clones in this sample may be carry-over from other donors' samples.

CDR3 sequence: CASSGTGLSGNTIYF. The CDR3 DNA sequence: TGTGCCAGCAGCGGAACAGGGCTCTCTGGAAACACCATATATTTT. The chain carries TRBV9 and TRBJ1-3; maybe TRBD1 (6 bases). The V gene's germline CDR1 is SGDLS and CDR2 YYNGEE. Trimming shortened V by 3 bases and J by 0 bases, and 10 bases separated the two germline ends. CDR3 length: 15 amino acids.

This clone was seen a few times. The chain has TRBV27 and TRBJ1-1; no reliable D call. Germline V gene data show CDR1 as MNHEY and CDR2 as SMNVEV (reference sequence). The CDR3 covers 14 residues. Trimming shortened V by 3 bases and J by 4 bases, and 12 bases separated the two germline ends. The CDR3 here is CASSLSSPPTEAFF. CDR3 bases: TGTGCCAGCAGTTTGAGTTCTCCGCCCACTGAAGCTTTCTTT.

This chain links TRBV28 with TRBJ2-7; D may match TRBD1 or TRBD2 (6 bases each). Germline lookup yields CDR1 MDHEN and CDR2 SYDVKM. The V end lost 5 bases, the J end lost 0 bases, and 20 bases lay between the germline ends. This CDR3 comprises 17 residues. Here the CDR3 DNA reads TGTGCCAGCAGTATACCGCTTGGGGGGCGGAGCTCCTACGAGCAGTACTTC. Translating it yields CASSIPLGGRSSYEQYF.

In its sample, this clone was seen once. This sample also contains other DNA sequences that code for the same CDR3. The chain links TRBV7-9 to TRBJ1-5; possible D gene TRBD1, 6 bases. The CDR3 sequence is 12 residues long. Trimming removed 5 bases from V and 4 bases from J, with 6 bases in between. CDR1 and CDR2 from the germline V gene are SEHNR and FQNEAQ (reference sequence). CDR3 region: CASSTGNQPQHF. In DNA, the CDR3 is TGTGCCAGCAGCACAGGGAATCAGCCCCAGCATTTT. Full variable domain (outside the CDR3, taken from reference TRBV7-9 and TRBJ1-5): DTGVSQNPRHKITKRGQNVTFRCDPISEHNRLYWYRQTLGQGPEFLTYFQNEAQLEKSRLLSDRFSAERPKGSFSTLEIQRTEQGDSAMYLCASSTGNQPQHFGDGTRLSIL.

The rearrangement links TRBV7-8 to TRBJ2-5; D gene unclear. From germline, CDR1 is SGHVS and CDR2 FQNEAQ. The CDR3 covers 16 residues. V was cut by 2 bases and J by 5 bases, with 18 bases left in between. The CDR3 loop reads CASSLPAWHVQETQYF. In DNA form, the CDR3 reads TGTGCCAGCAGCTTACCGGCGTGGCACGTCCAGGAGACCCAGTACTTC. Full variable domain (rest looked up from reference TRBV7-8 and TRBJ2-5): GAGVSQSPRYKVAKRGQDVALRCDPISGHVSLFWYQQALGQGPEFLTYFQNEAQLDKSGLPSDRFFAERPEGSVSTLKIQRTQQEDSAVYLCASSLPAWHVQETQYFGPGTRLLVL.

This chain links TRBV10-1 with TRBJ2-1; 7 nucleotides align to TRBD2. The V gene end was trimmed by 3 bases and the J gene end by 4 bases; junction bases not matched to a gene: 6. This CDR3 comprises 15 residues. Per germline, CDR1 WNHNN and CDR2 SYGVQD (reference sequence). The DNA of the CDR3 is TGCGCCAGCAGTGAAGGGCTAGCGGAGTACAATGAGCAGTTCTTC. This codes for CASSEGLAEYNEQFF.

The chain is built from TRBV28 and TRBJ1-2; 9 nucleotides agree with TRBD1. Trimming cost V 4 bases and J 2 bases; bases outside gene matches: 20. The germline V gene encodes CDR1 MDHEN and CDR2 SYDVKM. The CDR3 length is 20 residues. The DNA for the CDR3 is TGTGCCAGCAGTTCCCAACTCGAGCCCGGGACAGGGAACCCAAACTATGGCTACACCTTC. Translation: CASSSQLEPGTGNPNYGYTF.

As regards this clone: Within the sample, other DNA sequences also encode this same CDR3. The gene calls are TRBV9 and TRBJ1-1; no clear D. The CDR3 runs 14 residues. V was trimmed by 0 bases and J by 2 bases, leaving 8 bases between them. The V gene's germline CDR1 is SGDLS and CDR2 YYNGEE. The CDR3 loop is CASSVEGFNTEAFF. CDR3 DNA: TGTGCCAGCAGCGTAGAAGGGTTTAACACTGAAGCTTTCTTT. Combining the CDR3 with reference TRBV9 and TRBJ1-1 gives the whole variable domain DSGVTQTPKHLITATGQRVTLRCSPRSGDLSVYWYQQSLDQGLQFLIQYYNGEERAKGNILERFSAQQFPDLHSELNLSSLELGDSALYFCASSVEGFNTEAFFGQGTRLTVV.

A note on this clone: The sample holds other DNA sequences that translate to the same CDR3. This chain uses TRBV7-8 with TRBJ2-2; TRBD2 matches 14 bases. The CDR3 is 17 residues long. J lost 5 bases, V lost 3 bases, and 5 bases had no gene match. From germline, CDR1 is SGHVS and CDR2 FQNEAQ. This CDR3 is CASSLGTSGSGTGELFF. In nucleotides, the CDR3 is TGTGCCAGCAGCTTGGGGACTAGCGGGAGTGGGACCGGGGAGCTGTTTTTT.

The gene calls are TRBV19 and TRBJ1-2; perhaps TRBD1 as D (6 bases). The CDR3 is 17 residues long. Trimming took 10 bases from V and 2 from J, leaving 26 bases between them. Germline V gene sequence: CDR1 LNHDA, CDR2 SQIVND (reference sequence). CDR3: CATSTGVPTGANYGYTF. The CDR3 nucleotides read TGTGCCACCTCAACTGGGGTCCCAACGGGGGCAAACTATGGCTACACCTTC.

The V gene is TRBV10-3, the J gene TRBJ2-3; either TRBD1 or TRBD2 may fit D (5 bases each). CDR1 and CDR2 (germline): ENHRY, SYGVKD. The V end lost 8 bases, the J end lost 0 bases, and 15 bases lay between the germline ends. This CDR3 region has 15 residues. The CDR3 DNA follows: TGTGCCATCCGCTTTGGGGACCCTAGCACAGATACGCAGTATTTT. This sequence encodes CAIRFGDPSTDTQYF.

The rearrangement uses TRBV15 and TRBJ2-5, with TRBD2 matching 7 bases. J gave up 2 bases and V 0 bases, and 9 bases lay outside the gene matches. The germline V gene encodes CDR1 LNHNV and CDR2 YYDKDF (reference sequence). The CDR3 spans 17 residues. Here the CDR3 reads CATSRDQGGRGQETQYF. The CDR3 nucleotides read TGTGCCACCAGCAGAGATCAAGGAGGGAGGGGTCAAGAGACCCAGTACTTC.

J is TRBJ2-1 and V is TRBV11-2; 15 bases agree with TRBD2. Germline lookup yields CDR1 SGHAT and CDR2 FQNNGV. The V gene end was trimmed by 5 bases and the J gene end by 3 bases; junction bases not matched to a gene: 5. The CDR3 loop spans 17 amino acids. CDR3 sequence (DNA): TGTGCCAGCAGCGATGGACTAGCGGGAGGGGGCTACAATGAGCAGTTCTTC. Protein: CASSDGLAGGGYNEQFF. Combining the CDR3 with reference TRBV11-2 and TRBJ2-1 gives the whole variable domain EAGVAQSPRYKIIEKRQSVAFWCNPISGHATLYWYQQILGQGPKLLIQFQNNGVVDDSQLPKDRFSAERLKGVDSTLKIQPAKLEDSAVYLCASSDGLAGGGYNEQFFGPGTRLTVL.

The chain employs TRBV28 and TRBJ1-1; D is uncertain. Germline CDR1 and CDR2: MDHEN and SYDVKM. Trimming removed 3 bases from V and 5 bases from J, with 13 bases in between. This CDR3 has 14 residues. This CDR3 is CASSLGPSGTEAFF. For the CDR3, the DNA is TGTGCCAGCAGTTTGGGCCCTTCAGGAACTGAAGCTTTCTTT.